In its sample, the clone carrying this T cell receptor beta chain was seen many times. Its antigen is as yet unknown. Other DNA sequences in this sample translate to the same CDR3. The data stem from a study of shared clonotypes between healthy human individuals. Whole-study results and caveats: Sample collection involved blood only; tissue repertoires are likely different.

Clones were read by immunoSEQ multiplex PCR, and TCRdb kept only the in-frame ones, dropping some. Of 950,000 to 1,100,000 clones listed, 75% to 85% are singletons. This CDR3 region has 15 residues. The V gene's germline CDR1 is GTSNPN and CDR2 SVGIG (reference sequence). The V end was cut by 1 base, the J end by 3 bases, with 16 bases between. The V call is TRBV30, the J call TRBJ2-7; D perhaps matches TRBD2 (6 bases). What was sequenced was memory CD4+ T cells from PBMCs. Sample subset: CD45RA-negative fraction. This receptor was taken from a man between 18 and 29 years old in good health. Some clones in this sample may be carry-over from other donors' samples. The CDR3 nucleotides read TGTGCCTGGAGTGGGGGCTCCGGGACTTACTACGAGCAGTACTTC. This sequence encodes CAWSGGSGTYYEQYF.